This TCR beta chain came from a study of shared clonotypes between healthy human individuals. Germline-derived CDR1 and CDR2 are MGHRA and YSYEKL. The CDR3 runs 15 residues. V lost 3 bases and J lost 1, with 12 bases in between. The repertoire was sequenced with immunoSEQ multiplex PCR; TCRdb's copy has only in-frame clones and lacks some. Among over a million clones listed, about four fifths were seen once. Turning to this clone: What it binds is not known.

Findings and caveats of the study: Represented diversity, genetic and exposure-history alike, was limited by few donors. A handful of donors showed sharing of approximately 5% of naive CD4 clonotypes.

The chain is built from TRBV4-1 and TRBJ1-2; D is unclear. The TCR was taken from a man aged 18 to 29 in good health. Some clones in this sample may be carry-over from other donors' samples. Sequencing was performed on memory CD4+ T cells from PBMCs. Subset in this sample: CD45RA-negative fraction. The CDR3, as DNA: TGCGCCAGCAGCCACCAGAATCAACATAACTATGGCTACACCTTC. Protein product: CASSHQNQHNYGYTF.